The clone carrying this TCR beta chain was seen a handful of times. Template switching added a universal primer site, and cDNA bore unique molecular identifiers. TCRdb redid the calling of the 5' RACE reads with MiXCR, one entry per CDR3 protein. The sample records roughly 630,000 distinct CDR3 sequences, under 8.5% being singletons. This sample was included in a study of identical twins. J lost 0 bases, V lost 5 bases, and 2 bases had no gene match. CDR1 is DFQATT and CDR2 is SNEGSKA in the germline V gene (reference sequence). CDR3 length: 15 amino acids. These data were also reused for a study on yellow fever vaccine responses in identical twins.

The sequenced sample consisted of PBMCs. The TCR was taken from a woman in her late teens or twenties in good health. The gene calls are TRBV20-1 and TRBJ2-5, with 14 nucleotides matching TRBD2. CDR3 sequence reads: CSAGGLAGDQETQYF. The DNA for the CDR3 is TGCAGTGCTGGGGGACTAGCGGGGGACCAAGAGACCCAGTACTTC.